This passage covers 26 T cell receptor beta chains from one sample sequenced in a study of blood T cell repertoires in COVID-19. Profiling relied on immunoSEQ multiplex PCR, and the TCRdb table lists in-frame clones only, not all of them. Here the sample spans approximately 500,000 clones, about 89% being singletons. Material for sequencing was peripheral blood. The receptors derive from a woman aged 45-65 years with COVID-19, enrolled during active disease.

V gene TRBV5-1 combines with J gene TRBJ1-2; no definite D call. The CDR3 consists of 13 residues. V gave up 0 bases and J gave up 10 bases, with 13 bases separating them. Germline CDR1 and CDR2: SGHRS and YFSETQ. CDR3 region: CASSLGQERIYTF. CDR3 DNA sequence: TGCGCCAGCAGCTTGGGGCAGGAGCGGATCTACACCTTC.

This clone was seen a few times. The chain employs TRBV19 and TRBJ1-5; D unresolved. Germline assignment: CDR1 LNHDA and CDR2 SQIVND (reference sequence). Trimming took off 7 bases at V and 6 bases at J, with 10 bases between the two ends. This CDR3 has 12 amino acids. CDR3 sequence: CASTFGGQPQHF. In DNA form, the CDR3 reads TGTGCCAGTACCTTCGGAGGTCAGCCCCAGCATTTT.

The table lists this clone with a count of one. The gene calls are TRBV27 and TRBJ1-5; D might be TRBD1 (6 bases). From germline, CDR1 is MNHEY and CDR2 SMNVEV (reference sequence). This CDR3 has 15 amino acids. V lost 5 bases and J 4 bases, leaving 15 bases between the germline ends. The CDR3 region has the DNA TGTGCCAGCAGTCCCAGGGGAGGGGGGAATCAGCCCCAGCATTTT. Encoded protein: CASSPRGGGNQPQHF.

The J gene is TRBJ2-1, the V gene TRBV5-4; 10 bases match TRBD2. There are 16 residues in the CDR3. J was trimmed by 2 bases and V by 4 bases; bases with no gene match: 6. Germline assignment: CDR1 SGHNT and CDR2 YYREEE (reference sequence). The CDR3 here is CASSTASGGTYNEQFF. For the CDR3, the DNA is TGTGCCAGCAGCACCGCTAGCGGGGGAACCTACAATGAGCAGTTCTTC.

The chain is built from TRBV27 and TRBJ1-2; D call uncertain. Deletions cut 3 bases from V and 4 bases from J, with 9 bases between. Germline V gene sequence: CDR1 MNHEY, CDR2 SMNVEV (reference sequence). The CDR3 covers 13 residues. The CDR3 region is CASSFGSSYGYTF. The CDR3 nucleotides read TGTGCCAGCAGTTTTGGGAGTTCCTATGGCTACACCTTC.

The chain couples TRBV7-9 to TRBJ2-2; D is unresolved. The germline V gene encodes CDR1 SEHNR and CDR2 FQNEAQ (reference sequence). Trimming removed 6 bases from V and 6 bases from J, with 14 bases in between. There are 14 residues in the CDR3. CDR3: CASRHPRRPGELFF. The CDR3 DNA is TGTGCCAGCAGGCACCCGAGGCGGCCCGGGGAGCTGTTTTTT.

J is TRBJ1-4 and V is TRBV3-1 (or the pseudogene TRBV3-2); D ambiguous. V lost 4 bases, J lost 6 bases, and 15 bases lay in between. The CDR3 runs to 15 residues. Germline CDR1 LGHDT, CDR2 YNNKEL (reference sequence). The CDR3 sequence is CASSPRVGMDEKLFF. CDR3 nucleotide sequence: TGTGCCAGCAGCCCACGTGTCGGGATGGATGAAAAACTGTTTTTT.

The chain carries TRBV3-1 (or the pseudogene TRBV3-2) and TRBJ2-7, with D possibly TRBD1 on 6 matching bases. The V gene lost 1 base and the J gene lost 7 bases, with 14 bases spanning the gap. The CDR3 is 14 amino acids. Per the germline V gene, CDR1 is LGHDT and CDR2 is YNNKEL (reference sequence). The CDR3 bases are TGTGCCAGCAGCCAAGGGGGGCCCCTGGGAGAGCAGTACTTC. Protein product: CASSQGGPLGEQYF.

V and J are TRBV12-5 and TRBJ2-5; D is possibly TRBD1 (6 bases). CDR1 and CDR2 from the germline V gene are LGHNT and FRNRAP. The CDR3 sequence is 14 residues long. V was shortened by 7 bases and J by 7 bases, with 19 bases between the two germline ends. The CDR3: CASALSTGSGTQYF. CDR3 nucleotides: TGTGCTAGTGCTCTGAGTACAGGGTCCGGGACCCAGTACTTC.

In the case of this clone: The sample carries other DNA sequences with the same CDR3. This chain uses TRBV27 with TRBJ2-2, with 7 bases lining up with TRBD2. There are 13 residues in the CDR3. Germline assignment: CDR1 MNHEY and CDR2 SMNVEV (reference sequence). V lost 3 bases and J lost 6; bases outside the gene matches: 1. The CDR3: CASSLGGAGELFF. The CDR3 bases are TGTGCCAGCAGTTTGGGAGGGGCCGGGGAGCTGTTTTTT.

This chain joins TRBV5-1 and TRBJ2-3; TRBD2 aligns across 9 bases. J was trimmed by 0 bases and V by 2 bases; bases with no gene match: 7. Germline lookup yields CDR1 SGHRS and CDR2 YFSETQ. The CDR3 is made up of 17 amino acids. The CDR3 region is CASSFAGTSYSTDTQYF. In nucleotides, the CDR3 is TGCGCCAGCAGCTTTGCCGGGACTAGCTATAGCACAGATACGCAGTATTTT.

V gene TRBV11-2 combines with J gene TRBJ1-2; D call uncertain. V dropped 3 bases and J dropped 2 bases, with 13 bases sitting between them. Germline V CDR1 and CDR2: SGHAT, FQNNGV. The CDR3 loop spans 15 amino acids. Written as DNA, the CDR3 is TGTGCCAGCAGCTTTCCGTCGTCGGGGAACTATGGCTACACCTTC. Translated, it gives CASSFPSSGNYGYTF.

The chain carries TRBV5-6 and TRBJ1-1; the D is unclear. Between the trimmed V and J ends, which lost 0 bases and 2 bases, there was a span of 8 bases. Germline-derived CDR1 and CDR2 are SGHDT and YYEEEE. This CDR3 contains 14 residues. The CDR3 DNA is TGTGCCAGCAGCTTGGTTGTTTCAAACACTGAAGCTTTCTTT. This translates into CASSLVVSNTEAFF.

Notes on this clone: Within the sample, other DNA sequences also encode this same CDR3. The chain couples TRBV7-2 to TRBJ2-2, with TRBD2 matching over 8 bases. In germline, CDR1 is SGHTA, CDR2 FQGNSA. This CDR3 has 16 residues. V shed 1 base, J shed 4 bases, and the junction held 5 bases outside the gene matches. DNA of the CDR3: TGTGCCAGCAGCTTAGACGCGGGGGGTCTCACCGGGGAGCTGTTTTTT. This encodes CASSLDAGGLTGELFF.

The chain links TRBV19 to TRBJ2-7; tentatively, D is TRBD2 (5 bases). CDR3 length equals 14 residues. V was pared by 3 bases and J by 3 bases, with 12 bases between. Germline V gene data show CDR1 as LNHDA and CDR2 as SQIVND (reference sequence). The CDR3 DNA sequence: TGTGCCAGTAGTATCACGGGATCTGGCTACGAGCAGTACTTC. Encoded protein: CASSITGSGYEQYF.

This clone has a single count. This chain joins TRBV5-6 and TRBJ2-7, with 7 bases fitting TRBD1. The CDR3 length is 13 residues. Germline CDR1 reads SGHDT; CDR2 reads YYEEEE. Trimming at V came to 5 bases and at J to 4 bases, leaving 6 bases not matched to a gene. The DNA of the CDR3 is TGTGCCAGCAGTTCCGGGACAGCATACGAGCAGTACTTC. Its protein product is CASSSGTAYEQYF.

V usage is TRBV6-6 and J usage is TRBJ2-7; maybe TRBD2 (7 bases). Per the germline V gene, CDR1 is MNHNY and CDR2 is SVGAGI (reference sequence). Trimming removed 6 bases at V and 7 bases at J, with 19 bases between. The length of the CDR3 is 14 residues. The CDR3 protein is CASRPLGGAREQYF. In nucleotides, the CDR3 is TGTGCCAGCAGGCCTCTGGGGGGGGCGAGAGAGCAGTACTTC.

V is TRBV7-9 and J is TRBJ2-7; D not resolved. Germline values: CDR1 SEHNR, CDR2 FQNEAQ (reference sequence). Between the trimmed V and J ends, which lost 1 base and 0 bases, there was a span of 7 bases. The CDR3 totals 14 residues. CDR3 loop: CASSLGYGSYEQYF. CDR3 nucleotide sequence: TGTGCCAGCAGCTTAGGGTACGGCTCCTACGAGCAGTACTTC.

The CDR3 spells CAWSKKTGINTEAFF. The DNA for the CDR3 is TGTGCCTGGAGCAAAAAGACAGGGATTAACACTGAAGCTTTCTTT. The chain recombines TRBV30 with TRBJ1-1, with 7 bases matching TRBD1. V dropped 3 bases and J dropped 2; count of bases not matched to a gene: 9. The length of the CDR3 is 15 residues. CDR1 and CDR2 from the germline V gene are GTSNPN and SVGIG (reference sequence).

The rearrangement links TRBV5-1 to TRBJ1-4; TRBD1 might be the D (5 bases). Germline V lookup: CDR1 SGHRS, CDR2 YFSETQ. V was trimmed by 4 bases and J by 4 bases, leaving 11 bases between them. CDR3 length: 14 residues. The CDR3 is CASSAGPSNEKLFF. The CDR3 region has the DNA TGCGCCAGCAGCGCGGGACCGAGTAATGAAAAACTGTTTTTT.

The rearrangement links TRBV20-1 to TRBJ1-2; D gene unclear. Germline CDR1 is DFQATT and CDR2 is SNEGSKA (reference sequence). The CDR3 consists of 11 residues. The V end was cut by 6 bases, the J end by 5 bases, with 10 bases between. The CDR3 region has the DNA TGCAGTGCCGGGTCCCGGTATGGCTACACCTTC. This codes for CSAGSRYGYTF.

CDR3 protein: CASSRGQGGEQPQHF. The DNA of the CDR3 is TGTGCCAGCTCACGTGGACAGGGGGGAGAGCAGCCCCAGCATTTT. The chain employs TRBV18 and TRBJ1-5; 10 bases match TRBD1. The CDR3 is 15 residues long. Losses at the gene ends were 4 bases for V and 7 bases for J; bases not matched to a gene: 7. CDR1 is KGHSH, CDR2 LQKENI, per germline. Complete variable domain (other parts from reference TRBV18 and TRBJ1-5): NAGVMQNPRHLVRRRGQEARLRCSPMKGHSHVYWYRQLPEEGLKFMVYLQKENIIDESGMPKERFSAEFPKEGPSILRIQQVVRGDSAAYFCASSRGQGGEQPQHFGDGTRLSIL.

This CDR3 is CSARQASYGYTF. The CDR3, as DNA: TGCAGCGCTAGACAGGCGAGCTATGGCTACACCTTC. The chain joins TRBV29-1 to TRBJ1-2; D may be TRBD1 (6 bases). The germline gives CDR1 SQVTM, CDR2 ANQGSEA. The CDR3 consists of 12 residues. Trimming pared 7 bases from V and 4 bases from J, leaving 13 bases between.

The chain recombines TRBV5-5 with TRBJ2-7, with D tentatively TRBD2 (5 bases). The CDR3 covers 15 residues. Trimming removed 0 bases from V and 6 bases from J, with 16 bases in between. Germline-derived CDR1 and CDR2 are SGHKS and YYEKEE (reference sequence). CDR3 nucleotide sequence: TGTGCCAGCAGCTTGGGGGTCTTAAGTGGAGGCGAGCAGTACTTC. This sequence encodes CASSLGVLSGGEQYF.

The CDR3 DNA follows: TGTGCCAGCAGCATACCAGGAATGACGGCGAACACCGGGGAGCTGTTTTTT. Translated: CASSIPGMTANTGELFF. This chain joins TRBV5-5 and TRBJ2-2; D unclear. Germline CDR1 and CDR2: SGHKS and YYEKEE (reference sequence). The CDR3 is 17 amino acids. The V and J ends lost 4 bases and 0 bases respectively, with 16 bases between them.

In DNA, the CDR3 is TGTGCCAGCATCTCTCAGGGACTTCTTAATGAGCAGTTCTTC. Translated: CASISQGLLNEQFF. The chain combines TRBV13 with TRBJ2-1; TRBD2 is a possible D gene (6 bases). This CDR3 contains 14 residues. Trimming took 7 bases from V and 7 from J, leaving 17 bases between them. Germline V gives CDR1 PRHDT, CDR2 FYEKMQ (reference sequence).